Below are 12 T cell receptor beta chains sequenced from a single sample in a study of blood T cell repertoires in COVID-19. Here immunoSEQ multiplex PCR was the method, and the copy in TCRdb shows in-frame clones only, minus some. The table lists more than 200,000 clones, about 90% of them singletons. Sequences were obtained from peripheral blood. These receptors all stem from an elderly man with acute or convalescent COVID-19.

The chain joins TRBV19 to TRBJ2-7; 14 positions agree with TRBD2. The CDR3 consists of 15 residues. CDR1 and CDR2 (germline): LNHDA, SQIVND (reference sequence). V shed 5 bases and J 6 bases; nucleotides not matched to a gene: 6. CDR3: CASSEGLAGVREQYF. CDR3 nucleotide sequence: TGTGCCAGTAGTGAGGGACTAGCGGGAGTTCGCGAGCAGTACTTC.

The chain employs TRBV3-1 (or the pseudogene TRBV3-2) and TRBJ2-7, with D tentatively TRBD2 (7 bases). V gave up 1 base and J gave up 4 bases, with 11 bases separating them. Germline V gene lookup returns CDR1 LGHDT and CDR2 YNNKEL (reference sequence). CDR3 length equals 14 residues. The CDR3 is CASSQGRGAYEQYF. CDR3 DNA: TGTGCCAGCAGCCAAGGCCGGGGGGCGTACGAGCAGTACTTC.

In DNA form, the CDR3 reads TGTGCCAGCAGTGATAGGGGACAGATCCACAATGAGCAGTTCTTC. It specifies CASSDRGQIHNEQFF. V and J are TRBV6-1 and TRBJ2-1, with 7 bases lining up with TRBD1. The J segment lost 5 bases and the V segment lost 3 bases, leaving 7 bases of the junction unmatched. The CDR3 consists of 15 residues. CDR1 is MNHNS and CDR2 is SASEGT in the germline V gene.

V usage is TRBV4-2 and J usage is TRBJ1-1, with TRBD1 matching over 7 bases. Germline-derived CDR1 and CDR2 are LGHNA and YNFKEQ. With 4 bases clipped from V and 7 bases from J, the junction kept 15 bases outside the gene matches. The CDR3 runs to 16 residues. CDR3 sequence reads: CASSPFRGRGEGEAFF. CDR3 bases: TGTGCCAGCAGCCCCTTCAGGGGCAGGGGGGAAGGTGAAGCTTTCTTT.

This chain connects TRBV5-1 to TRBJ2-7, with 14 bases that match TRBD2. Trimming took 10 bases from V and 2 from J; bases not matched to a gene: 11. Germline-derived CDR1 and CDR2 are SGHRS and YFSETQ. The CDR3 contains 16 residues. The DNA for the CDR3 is TGCGCCTCGGGTCCGAGACTAGCGGGAGGGCCCTACGAGCAGTACTTC. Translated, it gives CASGPRLAGGPYEQYF.

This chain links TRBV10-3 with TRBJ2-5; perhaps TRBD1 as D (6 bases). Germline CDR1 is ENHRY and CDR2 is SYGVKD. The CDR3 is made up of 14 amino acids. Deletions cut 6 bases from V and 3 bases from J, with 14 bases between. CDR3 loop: CAISGARGKETQYF. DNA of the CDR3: TGTGCCATCAGCGGTGCTAGGGGGAAAGAGACCCAGTACTTC.

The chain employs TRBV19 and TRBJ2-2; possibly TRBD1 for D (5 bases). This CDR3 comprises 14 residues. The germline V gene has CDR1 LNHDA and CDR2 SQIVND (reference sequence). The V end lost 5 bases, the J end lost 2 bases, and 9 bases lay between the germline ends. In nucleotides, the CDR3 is TGTGCCAGTAGTTTCGACAGAAACACCGGGGAGCTGTTTTTT. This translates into CASSFDRNTGELFF.

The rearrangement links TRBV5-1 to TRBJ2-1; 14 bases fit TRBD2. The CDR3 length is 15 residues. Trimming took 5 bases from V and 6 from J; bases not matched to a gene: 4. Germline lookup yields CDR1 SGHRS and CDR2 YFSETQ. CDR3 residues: CASSLTSGGANEQFF. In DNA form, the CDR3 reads TGCGCCAGCAGTTTGACTAGCGGGGGGGCCAATGAGCAGTTCTTC.

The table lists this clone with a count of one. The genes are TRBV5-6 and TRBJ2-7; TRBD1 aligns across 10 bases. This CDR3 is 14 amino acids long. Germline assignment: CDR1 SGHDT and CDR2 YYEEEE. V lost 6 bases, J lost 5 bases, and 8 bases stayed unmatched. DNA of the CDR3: TGTGCCAGCATCCTCGGGACAGGGGACCACGAGCAGTACTTC. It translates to CASILGTGDHEQYF.

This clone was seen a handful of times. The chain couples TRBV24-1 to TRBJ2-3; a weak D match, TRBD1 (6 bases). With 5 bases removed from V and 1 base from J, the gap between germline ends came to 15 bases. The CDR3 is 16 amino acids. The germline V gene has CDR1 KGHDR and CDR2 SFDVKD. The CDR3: CATSGIGGRGTDTQYF. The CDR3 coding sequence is TGTGCCACCAGTGGAATAGGGGGAAGGGGCACAGATACGCAGTATTTT.

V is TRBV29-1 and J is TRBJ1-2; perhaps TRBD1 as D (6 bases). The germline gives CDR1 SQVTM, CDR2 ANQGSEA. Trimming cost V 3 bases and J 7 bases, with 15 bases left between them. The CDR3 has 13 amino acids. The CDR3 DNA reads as TGCAGCGTTGATGGGGGCAGTATGAGTGGCTACACCTTC. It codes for CSVDGGSMSGYTF.

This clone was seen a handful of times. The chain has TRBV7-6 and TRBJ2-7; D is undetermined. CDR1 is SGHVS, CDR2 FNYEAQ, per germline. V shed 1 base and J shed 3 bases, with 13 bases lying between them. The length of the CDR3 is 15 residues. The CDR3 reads CASSLGSQLDYEQYF. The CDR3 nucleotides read TGTGCCAGCAGCTTAGGTTCACAGTTGGACTACGAGCAGTACTTC.